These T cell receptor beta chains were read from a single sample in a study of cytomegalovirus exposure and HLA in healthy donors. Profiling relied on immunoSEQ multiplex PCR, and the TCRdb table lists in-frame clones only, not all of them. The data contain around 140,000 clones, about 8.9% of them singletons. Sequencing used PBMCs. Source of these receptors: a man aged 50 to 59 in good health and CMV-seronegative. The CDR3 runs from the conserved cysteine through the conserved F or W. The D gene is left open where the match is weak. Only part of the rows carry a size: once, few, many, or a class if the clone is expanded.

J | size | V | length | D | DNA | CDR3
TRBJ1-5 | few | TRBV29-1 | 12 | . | TGCAGCGTTGGTCGGGAGAATCAGCCCCAGCATTTT | CSVGRENQPQHF
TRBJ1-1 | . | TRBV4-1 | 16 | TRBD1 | TGCGCCAGCAGCCATGTTCCGGGACAGGGGGCCACTGAAGCTTTCTTT | CASSHVPGQGATEAFF
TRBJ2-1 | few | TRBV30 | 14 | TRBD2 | TGTGCCTGGGGACTAGCGGGGGGTTACAATGAGCAGTTCTTC | CAWGLAGGYNEQFF
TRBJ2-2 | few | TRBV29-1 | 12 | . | TGCAGCGTCATGATACGGACCGGGGAGCTGTTTTTT | CSVMIRTGELFF
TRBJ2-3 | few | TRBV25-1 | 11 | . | TGTGCCGTGAGAGGACATGATACGCAGTATTTT | CAVRGHDTQYF
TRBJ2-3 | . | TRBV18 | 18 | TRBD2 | TGTGCCAGCTCACCAAGCCCTGAACTAGCGGGAGGGACAGATACGCAGTATTTT | CASSPSPELAGGTDTQYF
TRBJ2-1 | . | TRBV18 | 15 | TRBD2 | TGTGCCAGCTCACCCCTAGCGGGAGATTGGAGTGAGCAGTTCTTC | CASSPLAGDWSEQFF
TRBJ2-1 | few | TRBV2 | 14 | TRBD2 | TGTGCCAGCAGTGAGCGGGAGGGAACCAATGAGCAGTTCTTC | CASSEREGTNEQFF
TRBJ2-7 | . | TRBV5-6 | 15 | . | TGTGCCAGCAGCTTGAGGGCAGTAGGAGGATACGAGCAGTACTTC | CASSLRAVGGYEQYF
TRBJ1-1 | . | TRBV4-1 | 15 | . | TGCGCCAGCAGCCAAGGGCACAGCGGAAACACTGAAGCTTTCTTT | CASSQGHSGNTEAFF
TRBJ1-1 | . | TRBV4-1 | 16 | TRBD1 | TGCGCCAGCAGCCACTCAGGGGGCTTGGATATCACTGAAGCTTTCTTT | CASSHSGGLDITEAFF
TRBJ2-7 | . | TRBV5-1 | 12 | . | TGCGCCAGCAGCTTGACAGGGTCCGAGCAGTACTTC | CASSLTGSEQYF
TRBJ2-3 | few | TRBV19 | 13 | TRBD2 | TGTGCCAGTATCCCGACCACGGGGGGTACGCAGTATTTT | CASIPTTGGTQYF
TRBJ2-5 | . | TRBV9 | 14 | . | TGTGCCAGCAGCGTAGCCTCAGGTCAAGAGACCCAGTACTTC | CASSVASGQETQYF
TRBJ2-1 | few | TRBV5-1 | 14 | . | TGCGCCAGCAGCTTGGGCCCGACTAGTGGTGAGCAGTTCTTC | CASSLGPTSGEQFF